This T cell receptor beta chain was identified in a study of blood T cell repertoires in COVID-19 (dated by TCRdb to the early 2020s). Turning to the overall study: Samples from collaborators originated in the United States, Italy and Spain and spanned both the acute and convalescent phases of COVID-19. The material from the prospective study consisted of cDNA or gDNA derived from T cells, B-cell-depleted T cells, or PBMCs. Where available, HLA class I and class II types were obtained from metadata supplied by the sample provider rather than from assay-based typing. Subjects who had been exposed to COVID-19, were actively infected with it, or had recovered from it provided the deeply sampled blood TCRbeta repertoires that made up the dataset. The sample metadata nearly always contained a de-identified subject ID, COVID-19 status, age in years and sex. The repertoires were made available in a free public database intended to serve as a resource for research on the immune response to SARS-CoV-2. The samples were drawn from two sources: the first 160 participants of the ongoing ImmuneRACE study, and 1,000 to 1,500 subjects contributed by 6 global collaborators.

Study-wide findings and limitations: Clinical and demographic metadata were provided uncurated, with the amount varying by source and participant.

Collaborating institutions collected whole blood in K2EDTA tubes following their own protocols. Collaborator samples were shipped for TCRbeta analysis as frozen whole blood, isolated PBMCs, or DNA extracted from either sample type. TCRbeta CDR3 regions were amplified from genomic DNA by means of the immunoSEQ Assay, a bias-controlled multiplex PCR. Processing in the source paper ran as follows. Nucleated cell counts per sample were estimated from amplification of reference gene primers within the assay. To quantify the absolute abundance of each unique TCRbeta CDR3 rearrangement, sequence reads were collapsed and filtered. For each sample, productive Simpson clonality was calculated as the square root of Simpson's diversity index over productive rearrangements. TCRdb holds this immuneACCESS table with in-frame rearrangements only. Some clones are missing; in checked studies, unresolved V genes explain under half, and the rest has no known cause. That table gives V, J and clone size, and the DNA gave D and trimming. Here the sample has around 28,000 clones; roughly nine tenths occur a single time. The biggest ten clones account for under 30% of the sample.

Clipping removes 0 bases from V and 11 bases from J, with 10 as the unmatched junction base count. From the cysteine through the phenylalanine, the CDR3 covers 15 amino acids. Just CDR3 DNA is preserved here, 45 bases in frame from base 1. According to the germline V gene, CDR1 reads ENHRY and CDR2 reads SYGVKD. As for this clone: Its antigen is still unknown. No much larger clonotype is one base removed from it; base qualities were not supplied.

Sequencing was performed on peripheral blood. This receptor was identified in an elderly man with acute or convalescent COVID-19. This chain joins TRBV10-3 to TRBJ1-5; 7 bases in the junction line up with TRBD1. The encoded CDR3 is CAISESLGQRVAQHF. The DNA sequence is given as TGTGCCATCAGTGAGTCGTTGGGACAGCGAGTGGCCCAGCATTTT.